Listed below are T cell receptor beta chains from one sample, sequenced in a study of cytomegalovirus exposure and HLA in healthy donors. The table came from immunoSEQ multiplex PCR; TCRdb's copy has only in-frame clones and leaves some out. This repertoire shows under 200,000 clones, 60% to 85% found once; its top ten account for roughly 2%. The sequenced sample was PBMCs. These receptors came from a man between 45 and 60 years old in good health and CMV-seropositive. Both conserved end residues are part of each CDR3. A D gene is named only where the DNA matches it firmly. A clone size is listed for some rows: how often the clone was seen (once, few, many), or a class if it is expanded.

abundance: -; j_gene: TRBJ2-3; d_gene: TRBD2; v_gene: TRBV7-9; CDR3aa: CASSLGASGGTDTQYF; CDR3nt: TGTGCCAGCAGCTTAGGGGCTAGCGGGGGCACAGATACGCAGTATTTT
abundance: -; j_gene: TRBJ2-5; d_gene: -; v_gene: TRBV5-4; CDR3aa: CASSLGVEETQYF; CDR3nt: TGTGCCAGCAGCTTGGGAGTAGAAGAGACCCAGTACTTC
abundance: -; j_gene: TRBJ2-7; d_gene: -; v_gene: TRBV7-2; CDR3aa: CASSLDYRAYEQYF; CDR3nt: TGTGCCAGCAGCTTAGATTACAGAGCCTACGAGCAGTACTTC
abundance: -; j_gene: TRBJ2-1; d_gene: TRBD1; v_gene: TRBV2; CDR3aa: CASSGQGASYNEQFF; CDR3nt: TGTGCCAGCAGTGGACAGGGGGCCTCCTACAATGAGCAGTTCTTC
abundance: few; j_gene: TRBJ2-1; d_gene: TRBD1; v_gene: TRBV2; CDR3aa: CASSGTGYRGEQFF; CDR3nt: TGTGCCAGCAGTGGGACAGGGTATAGGGGTGAGCAGTTCTTC
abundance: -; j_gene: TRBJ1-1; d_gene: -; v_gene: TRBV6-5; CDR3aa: CASSYSRVGQGEAFF; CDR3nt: TGTGCCAGCAGTTACTCGCGCGTAGGGCAGGGTGAAGCTTTCTTT
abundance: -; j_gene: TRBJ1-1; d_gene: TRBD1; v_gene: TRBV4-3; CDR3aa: CASSQANRGPNTEAFF; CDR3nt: TGCGCCAGCAGCCAAGCCAACAGGGGACCGAACACTGAAGCTTTCTTT
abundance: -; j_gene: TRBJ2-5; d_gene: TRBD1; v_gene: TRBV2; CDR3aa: CASKGQSRETQYF; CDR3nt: TGTGCCAGCAAGGGACAGAGTAGAGAGACCCAGTACTTC
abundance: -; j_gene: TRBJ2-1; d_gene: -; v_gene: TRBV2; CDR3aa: CASSEGANEQFF; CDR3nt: TGTGCCAGCAGTGAAGGGGCCAATGAGCAGTTCTTC
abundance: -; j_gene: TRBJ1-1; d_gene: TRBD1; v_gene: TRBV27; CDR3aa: CASSLDRGTEAFF; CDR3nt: TGTGCCAGCAGTTTAGACAGGGGGACTGAAGCTTTCTTT
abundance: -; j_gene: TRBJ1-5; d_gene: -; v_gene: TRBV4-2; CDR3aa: CASSLSGSNQPQHF; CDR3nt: TGTGCCAGCAGCCTATCAGGCAGCAATCAGCCCCAGCATTTT
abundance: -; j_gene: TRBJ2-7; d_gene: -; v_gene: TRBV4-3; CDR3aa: CASSQDRSAYEQYF; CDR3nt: TGCGCCAGCAGCCAAGATCGGAGCGCCTACGAGCAGTACTTC
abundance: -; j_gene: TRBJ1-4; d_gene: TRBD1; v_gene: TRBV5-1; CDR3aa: CASRQQGAQPNEKLFF; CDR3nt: TGCGCCAGCAGACAACAGGGGGCGCAACCTAATGAAAAACTGTTTTTT
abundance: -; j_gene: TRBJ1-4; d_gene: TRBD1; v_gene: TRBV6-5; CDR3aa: CASSYRDREKLFF; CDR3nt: TGTGCCAGCAGTTACAGGGACAGGGAAAAACTGTTTTTT
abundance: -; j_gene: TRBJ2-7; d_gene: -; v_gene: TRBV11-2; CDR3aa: CASSPPGIAASYEQYF; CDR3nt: TGTGCCAGCAGCCCCCCCGGGATAGCGGCATCCTACGAGCAGTACTTC
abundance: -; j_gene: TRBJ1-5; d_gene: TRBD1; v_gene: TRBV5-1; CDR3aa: CASSPNTGGPNQPQHF; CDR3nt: TGCGCCAGCAGCCCCAACACAGGGGGCCCCAATCAGCCCCAGCATTTT
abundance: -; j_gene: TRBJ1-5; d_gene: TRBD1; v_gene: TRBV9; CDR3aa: CASSRDRATNQPQHF; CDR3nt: TGTGCCAGCAGCCGGGACAGGGCAACCAATCAGCCCCAGCATTTT
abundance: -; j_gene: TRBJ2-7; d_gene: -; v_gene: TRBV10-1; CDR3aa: CASSERMRELSYEQYF; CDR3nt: TGCGCCAGCAGTGAGAGAATGAGAGAACTCTCCTACGAGCAGTACTTC
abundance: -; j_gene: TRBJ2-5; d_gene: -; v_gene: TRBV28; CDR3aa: CASSFPRGSGETQYF; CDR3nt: TGTGCCAGCAGTTTCCCACGGGGGTCGGGAGAGACCCAGTACTTC
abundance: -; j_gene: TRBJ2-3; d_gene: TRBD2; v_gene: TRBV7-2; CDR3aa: CASSANSGGGTDTQYF; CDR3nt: TGTGCCAGCAGCGCCAATAGCGGGGGGGGCACAGATACGCAGTATTTT
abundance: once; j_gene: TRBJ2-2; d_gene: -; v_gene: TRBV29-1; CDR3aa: CSVEELTGELFF; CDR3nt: TGCAGCGTTGAAGAACTAACCGGGGAGCTGTTTTTT
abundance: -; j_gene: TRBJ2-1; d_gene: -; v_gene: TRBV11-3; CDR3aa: CASSLRGVAHNEQFF; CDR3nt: TGTGCCAGCAGCTTGCGAGGAGTCGCTCACAATGAGCAGTTCTTC
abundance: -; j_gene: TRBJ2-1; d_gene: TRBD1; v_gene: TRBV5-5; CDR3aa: CASSGGQGRSEQFF; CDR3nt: TGTGCCAGCAGCGGGGGACAGGGAAGGAGTGAGCAGTTCTTC
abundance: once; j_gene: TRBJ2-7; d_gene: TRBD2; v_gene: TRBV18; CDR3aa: CASSRPSGGVYEQYF; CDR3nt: TGTGCCAGCTCACGTCCTAGCGGGGGGGTCTACGAGCAGTACTTC
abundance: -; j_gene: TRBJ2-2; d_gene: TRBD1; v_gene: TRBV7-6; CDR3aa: CASSSQTGIYTGELFF; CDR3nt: TGTGCCAGCAGCTCACAGACAGGGATTTACACCGGGGAGCTGTTTTTT
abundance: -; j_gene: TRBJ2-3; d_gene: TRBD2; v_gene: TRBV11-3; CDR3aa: CASSKRTSGTDTQYF; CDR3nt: TGTGCCAGCAGCAAACGGACTAGCGGGACAGATACGCAGTATTTT
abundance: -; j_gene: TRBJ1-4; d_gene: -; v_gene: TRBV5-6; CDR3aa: CASSGTGGANEKLFF; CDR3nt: TGTGCCAGCAGCGGAACAGGTGGCGCGAATGAAAAACTGTTTTTT
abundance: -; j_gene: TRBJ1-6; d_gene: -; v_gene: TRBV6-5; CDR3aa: CASSYSGGVNSPLHF; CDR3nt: TGTGCCAGCAGTTACTCGGGGGGGGTTAATTCACCCCTCCACTTT
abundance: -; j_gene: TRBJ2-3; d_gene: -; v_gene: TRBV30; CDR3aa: CAWSPGGGTQYF; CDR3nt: TGTGCCTGGAGTCCGGGCGGGGGCACGCAGTATTTT
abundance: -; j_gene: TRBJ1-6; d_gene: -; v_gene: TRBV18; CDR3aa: CASSPQGRFDNSPLHF; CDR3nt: TGTGCCAGCTCACCTCAGGGGAGATTCGATAATTCACCCCTCCACTTT
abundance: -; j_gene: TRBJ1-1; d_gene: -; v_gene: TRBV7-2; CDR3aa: CASSLTGGDTEAFF; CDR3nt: TGTGCCAGCAGCTTAACGGGAGGCGACACTGAAGCTTTCTTT
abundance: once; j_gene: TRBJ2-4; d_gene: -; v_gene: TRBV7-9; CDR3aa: CASSLTRAKNIQYF; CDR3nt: TGTGCCAGCAGCTTGACAAGGGCCAAAAACATTCAGTACTTC
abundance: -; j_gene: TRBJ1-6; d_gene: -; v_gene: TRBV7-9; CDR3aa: CASSLDGAGSPLHF; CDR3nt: TGTGCCAGCAGCTTAGATGGGGCAGGGTCACCCCTCCACTTT
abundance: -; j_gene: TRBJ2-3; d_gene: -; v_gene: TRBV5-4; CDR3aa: CASSYLPTSIGDTQYF; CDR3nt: TGTGCCAGCAGCTACCTACCGACTAGTATAGGAGATACGCAGTATTTT
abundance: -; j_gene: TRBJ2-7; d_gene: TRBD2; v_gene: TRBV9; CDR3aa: CASSVGGGDLRSYEQYF; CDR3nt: TGTGCCAGCAGCGTAGGGGGGGGAGATTTACGCTCCTACGAGCAGTACTTC
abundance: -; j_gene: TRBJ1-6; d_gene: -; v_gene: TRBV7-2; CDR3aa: CASSRTRGGNSPLHF; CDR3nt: TGTGCCAGCAGCCGCACCAGGGGTGGTAATTCACCCCTCCACTTT
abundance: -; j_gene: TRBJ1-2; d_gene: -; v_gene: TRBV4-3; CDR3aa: CASSQETANYGYTF; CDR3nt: TGCGCCAGCAGCCAAGAAACGGCTAACTATGGCTACACCTTC
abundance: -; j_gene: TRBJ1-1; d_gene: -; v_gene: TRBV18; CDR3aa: CASSPLAGTEAFF; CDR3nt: TGTGCCAGCTCACCCCTGGCGGGCACTGAAGCTTTCTTT
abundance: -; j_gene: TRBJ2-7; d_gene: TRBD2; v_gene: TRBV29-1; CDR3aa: CSVCGHGTSASLEQYF; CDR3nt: TGCAGCGTTTGCGGCCATGGGACTAGCGCCTCCCTGGAGCAGTACTTC
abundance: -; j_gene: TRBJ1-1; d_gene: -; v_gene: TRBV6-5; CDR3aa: CASSPDSNTEAFF; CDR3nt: TGTGCCAGCAGCCCGGACAGCAACACTGAAGCTTTCTTT
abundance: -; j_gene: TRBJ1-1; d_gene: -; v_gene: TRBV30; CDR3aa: CACEVSEAFF; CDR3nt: TGTGCCTGCGAGGTTTCTGAAGCTTTCTTT
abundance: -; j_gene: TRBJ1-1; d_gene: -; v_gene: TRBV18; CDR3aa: CASSPTTGSGAEAFF; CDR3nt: TGTGCCAGCTCACCCACAACAGGGAGTGGTGCTGAAGCTTTCTTT
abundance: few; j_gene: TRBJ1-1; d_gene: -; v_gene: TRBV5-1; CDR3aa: CASSSGQLGTEAFF; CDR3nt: TGCGCCAGCAGCAGTGGACAGTTGGGCACTGAAGCTTTCTTT
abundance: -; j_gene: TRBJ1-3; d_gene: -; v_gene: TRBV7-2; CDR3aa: CASSLAHTPSSGNTIYF; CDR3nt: TGTGCCAGCAGCTTAGCCCACACACCAAGCTCTGGAAACACCATATATTTT
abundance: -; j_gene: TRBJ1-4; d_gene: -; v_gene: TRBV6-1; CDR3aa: CASSSENEKLFF; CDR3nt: TGTGCCAGCAGCTCCGAGAATGAAAAACTGTTTTTT
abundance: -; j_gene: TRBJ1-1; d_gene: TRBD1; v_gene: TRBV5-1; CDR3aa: CASSARTGVNTEAFF; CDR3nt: TGCGCCAGCAGCGCGCGGACAGGAGTGAACACTGAAGCTTTCTTT
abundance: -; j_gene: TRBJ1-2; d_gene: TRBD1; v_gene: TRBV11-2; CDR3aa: CASSSGQGTNYGYTF; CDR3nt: TGTGCCAGCAGCTCGGGACAGGGGACGAACTATGGCTACACCTTC
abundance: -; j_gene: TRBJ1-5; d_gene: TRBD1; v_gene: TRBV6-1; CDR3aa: CASSGWTGDQPQHF; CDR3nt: TGTGCCAGCAGTGGATGGACAGGGGATCAGCCCCAGCATTTT
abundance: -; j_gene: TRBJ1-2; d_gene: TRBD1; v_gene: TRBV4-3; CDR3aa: CASSQDYRRTGYSSEGYTF; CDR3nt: TGCGCCAGCAGCCAAGATTATAGGAGGACAGGGTACTCCTCGGAGGGCTACACCTTC
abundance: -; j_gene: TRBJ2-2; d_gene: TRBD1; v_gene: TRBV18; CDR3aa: CASSPMALTGKNTGELFF; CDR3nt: TGTGCCAGCTCACCAATGGCCTTGACAGGGAAGAACACCGGGGAGCTGTTTTTT
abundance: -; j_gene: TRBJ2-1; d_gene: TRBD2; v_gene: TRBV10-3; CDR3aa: CAISASGGLNEQFF; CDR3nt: TGTGCCATCAGTGCCTCGGGGGGGCTCAATGAGCAGTTCTTC
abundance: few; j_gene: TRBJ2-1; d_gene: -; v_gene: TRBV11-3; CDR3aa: CASSSSSAALYNEQFF; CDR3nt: TGTGCCAGCAGCTCCTCTAGCGCCGCGCTCTACAATGAGCAGTTCTTC
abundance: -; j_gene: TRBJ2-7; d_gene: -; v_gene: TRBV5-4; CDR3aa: CASSSPGAGPSYEQYF; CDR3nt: TGTGCCAGCAGCTCCCCTGGGGCGGGGCCTTCCTACGAGCAGTACTTC
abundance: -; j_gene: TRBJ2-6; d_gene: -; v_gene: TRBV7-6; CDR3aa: CASSPEDGSGANVLTF; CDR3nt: TGTGCCAGCAGCCCGGAGGACGGCTCTGGGGCCAACGTCCTGACTTTC